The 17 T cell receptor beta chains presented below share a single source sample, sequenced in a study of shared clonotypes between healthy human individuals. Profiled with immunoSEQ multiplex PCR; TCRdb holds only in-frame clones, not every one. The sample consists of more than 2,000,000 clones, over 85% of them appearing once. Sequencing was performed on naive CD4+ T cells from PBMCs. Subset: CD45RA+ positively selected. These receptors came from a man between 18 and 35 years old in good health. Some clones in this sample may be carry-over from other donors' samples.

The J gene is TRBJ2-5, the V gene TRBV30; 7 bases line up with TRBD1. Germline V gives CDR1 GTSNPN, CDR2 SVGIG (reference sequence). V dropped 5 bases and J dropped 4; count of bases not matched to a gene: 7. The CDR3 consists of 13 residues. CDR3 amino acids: CAWDTGVRETQYF. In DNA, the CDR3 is TGTGCCTGGGATACAGGGGTCCGAGAGACCCAGTACTTC.

CDR3 amino acids: CASSEMASGRRGTGELFF. In nucleotides, the CDR3 is TGTGCCAGCAGCGAGATGGCTAGCGGGAGGCGGGGCACCGGGGAGCTGTTTTTT. This chain joins TRBV7-2 and TRBJ2-2; TRBD2 aligns across 11 bases. The ends lost 5 bases at V and 4 bases at J; junction bases unmatched: 12. Germline loops: CDR1 SGHTA, CDR2 FQGNSA. The CDR3 extends over 18 amino acids. Combining the CDR3 with reference TRBV7-2 and TRBJ2-2 gives the whole variable domain GAGVSQSPSNKVTEKGKDVELRCDPISGHTALYWYRQSLGQGLEFLIYFQGNSAPDKSGLPSDRFSAERTGGSVSTLTIQRTQQEDSAVYLCASSEMASGRRGTGELFFGEGSRLTVL.

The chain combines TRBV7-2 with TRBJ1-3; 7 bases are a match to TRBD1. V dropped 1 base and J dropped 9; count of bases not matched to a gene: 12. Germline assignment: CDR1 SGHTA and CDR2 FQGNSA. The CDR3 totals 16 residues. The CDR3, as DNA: TGTGCCAGCAGCTTAGATTACAGGGGTGGGTTCGGCACCATATATTTT. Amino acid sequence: CASSLDYRGGFGTIYF.

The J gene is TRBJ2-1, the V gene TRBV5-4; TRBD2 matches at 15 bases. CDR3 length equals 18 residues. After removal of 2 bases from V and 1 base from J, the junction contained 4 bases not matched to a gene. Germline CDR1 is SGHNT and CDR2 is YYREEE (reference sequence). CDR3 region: CASSFRGLAGGSYNEQFF. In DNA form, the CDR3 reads TGTGCCAGCAGCTTCAGGGGACTAGCGGGAGGATCCTACAATGAGCAGTTCTTC. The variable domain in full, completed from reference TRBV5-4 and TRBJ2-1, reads ETGVTQSPTHLIKTRGQQVTLRCSSQSGHNTVSWYQQALGQGPQFIFQYYREEENGRGNFPPRFSGLQFPNYSSELNVNALELDDSALYLCASSFRGLAGGSYNEQFFGPGTRLTVL.

The CDR3 is CASSPLAAQETQYF. CDR3 DNA: TGCGCCAGCAGCCCCCTAGCAGCACAAGAGACCCAGTACTTC. The V and J genes are TRBV4-1 and TRBJ2-5, with D tentatively TRBD2 (5 bases). Germline V gene lookup returns CDR1 MGHRA and CDR2 YSYEKL. The CDR3 totals 14 residues. V lost 4 bases and J lost 2, with 11 bases in between.

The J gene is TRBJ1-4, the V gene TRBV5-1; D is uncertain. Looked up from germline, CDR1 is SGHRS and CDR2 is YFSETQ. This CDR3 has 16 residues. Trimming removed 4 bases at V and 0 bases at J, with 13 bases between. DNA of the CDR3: TGCGCCAGCAGCCCCAAAACAGCACCAACTAATGAAAAACTGTTTTTT. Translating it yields CASSPKTAPTNEKLFF.

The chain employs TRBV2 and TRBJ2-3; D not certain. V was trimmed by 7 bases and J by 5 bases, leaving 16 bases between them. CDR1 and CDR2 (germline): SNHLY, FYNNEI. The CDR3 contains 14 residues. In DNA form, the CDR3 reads TGTGCCAGCAATAAGGGTCTGAGGAGAGATACGCAGTATTTT. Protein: CASNKGLRRDTQYF.

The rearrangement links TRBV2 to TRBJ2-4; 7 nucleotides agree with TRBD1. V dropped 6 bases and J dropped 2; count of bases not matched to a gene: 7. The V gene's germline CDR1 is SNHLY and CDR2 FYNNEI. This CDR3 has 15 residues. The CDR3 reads CASSRQGKTKNIQYF. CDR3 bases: TGTGCCAGCAGCCGACAGGGCAAGACCAAAAACATTCAGTACTTC.

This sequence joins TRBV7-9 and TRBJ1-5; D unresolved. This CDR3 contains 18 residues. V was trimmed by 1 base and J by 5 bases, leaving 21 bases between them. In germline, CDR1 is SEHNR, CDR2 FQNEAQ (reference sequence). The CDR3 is CASSLGTLGDDRHQPQHF. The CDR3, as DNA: TGTGCCAGCAGCTTAGGGACTCTTGGTGATGATCGGCATCAGCCCCAGCATTTT.

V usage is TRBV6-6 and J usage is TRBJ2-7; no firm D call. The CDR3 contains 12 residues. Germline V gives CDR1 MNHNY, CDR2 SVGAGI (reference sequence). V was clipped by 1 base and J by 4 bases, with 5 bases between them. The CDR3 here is CASSYWKYEQYF. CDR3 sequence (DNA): TGTGCCAGCAGTTACTGGAAATACGAGCAGTACTTC.

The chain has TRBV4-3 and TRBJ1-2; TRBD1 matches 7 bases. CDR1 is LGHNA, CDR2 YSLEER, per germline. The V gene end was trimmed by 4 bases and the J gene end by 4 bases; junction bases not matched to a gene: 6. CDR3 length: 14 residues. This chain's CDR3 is CASSRWGDSYGYTF. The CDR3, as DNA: TGCGCCAGCAGCCGGTGGGGGGACAGCTATGGCTACACCTTC.

This chain's CDR3 is CASSETATGSSYEQYF. In nucleotides, the CDR3 is TGTGCCAGCAGTGAAACGGCGACGGGGAGCTCCTACGAGCAGTACTTC. The chain couples TRBV6-1 to TRBJ2-7, with D maybe TRBD2 (5 bases). The CDR3 contains 16 residues. With 2 bases removed from V and 0 bases from J, the gap between germline ends came to 14 bases. Germline V lookup: CDR1 MNHNS, CDR2 SASEGT.

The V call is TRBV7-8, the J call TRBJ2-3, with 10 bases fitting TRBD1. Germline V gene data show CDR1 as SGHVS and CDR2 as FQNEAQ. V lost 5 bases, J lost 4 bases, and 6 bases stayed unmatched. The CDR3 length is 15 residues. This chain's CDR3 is CASSQDRGLADTQYF. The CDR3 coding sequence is TGTGCCAGCAGCCAAGACAGGGGGCTCGCAGATACGCAGTATTTT.

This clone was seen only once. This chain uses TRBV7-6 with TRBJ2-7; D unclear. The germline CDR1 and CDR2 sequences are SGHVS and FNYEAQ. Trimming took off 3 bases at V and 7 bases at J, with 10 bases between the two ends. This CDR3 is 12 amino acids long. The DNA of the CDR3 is TGTGCCAGCAGCTTTCGCGGCGAAGAGCAGTACTTC. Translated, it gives CASSFRGEEQYF. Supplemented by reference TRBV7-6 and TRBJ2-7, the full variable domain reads GAGVSQSPRYKVTKRGQDVALRCDPISGHVSLYWYRQALGQGPEFLTYFNYEAQQDKSGLPNDRFSAERPEGSISTLTIQRTEQRDSAMYRCASSFRGEEQYFGPGTRLTVT.

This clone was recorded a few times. The DNA for the CDR3 is TGTGCCAGCAGCGTAGAAATGGCCGGGCAGCCCCAGCATTTT. Protein: CASSVEMAGQPQHF. The chain joins TRBV9 to TRBJ1-5; unclear D gene. The CDR3 length is 14 residues. V was trimmed by 0 bases and J by 7 bases, leaving 11 bases between them. From germline, CDR1 is SGDLS and CDR2 YYNGEE.

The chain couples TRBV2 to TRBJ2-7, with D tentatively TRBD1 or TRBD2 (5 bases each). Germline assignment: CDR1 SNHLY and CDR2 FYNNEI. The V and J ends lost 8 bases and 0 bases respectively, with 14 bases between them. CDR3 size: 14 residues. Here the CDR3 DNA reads TGTGCCAGCGCCGGGACGCTGAGCTCCTACGAGCAGTACTTC. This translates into CASAGTLSSYEQYF. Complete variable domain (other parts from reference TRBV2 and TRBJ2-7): EPEVTQTPSHQVTQMGQEVILRCVPISNHLYFYWYRQILGQKVEFLVSFYNNEISEKSEIFDDQFSVERPDGSNFTLKIRSTKLEDSAMYFCASAGTLSSYEQYFGPGTRLTVT.

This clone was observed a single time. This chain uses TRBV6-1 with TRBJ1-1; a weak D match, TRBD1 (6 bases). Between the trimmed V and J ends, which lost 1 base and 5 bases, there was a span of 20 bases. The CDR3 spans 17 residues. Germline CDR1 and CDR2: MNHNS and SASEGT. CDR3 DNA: TGTGCCAGCAGTGAAGGGAAGGGTAGGGGGGATTGGACTGAAGCTTTCTTT. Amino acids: CASSEGKGRGDWTEAFF.